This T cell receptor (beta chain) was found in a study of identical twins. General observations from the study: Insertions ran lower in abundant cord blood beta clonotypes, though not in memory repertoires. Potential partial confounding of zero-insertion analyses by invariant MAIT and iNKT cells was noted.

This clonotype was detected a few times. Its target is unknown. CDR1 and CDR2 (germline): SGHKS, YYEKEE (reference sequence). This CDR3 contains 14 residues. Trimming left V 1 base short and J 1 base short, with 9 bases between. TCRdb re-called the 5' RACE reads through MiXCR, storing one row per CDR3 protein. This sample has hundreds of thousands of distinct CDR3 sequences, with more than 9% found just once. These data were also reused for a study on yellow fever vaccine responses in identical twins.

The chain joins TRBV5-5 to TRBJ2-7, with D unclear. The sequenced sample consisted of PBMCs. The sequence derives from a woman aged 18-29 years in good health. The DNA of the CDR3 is TGTGCCAGCAGCTTGTCGGTAATGTCCTACGAGCAGTACGTC. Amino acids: CASSLSVMSYEQYV.